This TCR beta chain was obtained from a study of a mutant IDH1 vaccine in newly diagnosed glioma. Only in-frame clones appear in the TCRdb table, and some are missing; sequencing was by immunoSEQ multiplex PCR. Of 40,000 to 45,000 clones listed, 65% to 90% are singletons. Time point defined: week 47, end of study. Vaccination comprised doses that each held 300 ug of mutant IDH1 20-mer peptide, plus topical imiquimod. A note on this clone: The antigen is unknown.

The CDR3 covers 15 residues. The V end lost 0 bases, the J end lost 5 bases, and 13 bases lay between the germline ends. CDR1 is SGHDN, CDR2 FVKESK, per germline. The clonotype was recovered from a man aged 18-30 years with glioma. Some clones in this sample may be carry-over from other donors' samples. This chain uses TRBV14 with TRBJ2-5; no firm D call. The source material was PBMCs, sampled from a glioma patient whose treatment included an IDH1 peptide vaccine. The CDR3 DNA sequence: TGTGCCAGCAGCCAAGATCAGAGGTTGGTGGAGACCCAGTACTTC. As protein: CASSQDQRLVETQYF.